This passage covers 5 T cell receptor beta chains from one sample sequenced in a study of Graves' ophthalmopathy and Graves' hyperthyroidism. Using RNA transcripts, the TCR beta CDR3 regions were amplified. First-round RT-PCR employed HTBI primers, with a second-round multiplex PCR after it. TCRdb fed the multiplex PCR reads into MiXCR, producing one record per CDR3 protein. The sample lists over 650,000 distinct CDR3 sequences; roughly 39% were seen once. Sequencing input: peripheral blood. The source of these receptors is an adult man with Graves' ophthalmopathy.

The genes are TRBV12-3 or TRBV12-4 and TRBJ1-2; D unclear. The CDR3 extends over 14 amino acids. V gave up 1 base and J gave up 5 bases, with 11 bases separating them. CDR3 amino acids: CASSLGGAEYGYTF. Here the CDR3 DNA reads TGTGCCAGCAGTTTAGGAGGTGCAGAGTATGGCTACACCTTC.

This clonotype was counted ten times or more. This chain joins TRBV5-6 and TRBJ1-4; D is perhaps TRBD1 (6 bases). In germline, CDR1 is SGHDT, CDR2 YYEEEE. Trimming pared 2 bases from V and 7 bases from J, leaving 12 bases between. The CDR3 is 14 amino acids. CDR3 in DNA: TGTGCCAGCAGCTTCGGGGGGCGTAGTGAAAAACTGTTTTTT. Translation: CASSFGGRSEKLFF.

This clonotype was detected ten times or more. CDR3 sequence: CASSLAEGPHEYF. In nucleotides, the CDR3 is TGTGCCAGCAGCTTAGCTGAGGGGCCCCATGAGTACTTC. The V gene is TRBV7-2, the J gene TRBJ2-7, with D perhaps TRBD1 or TRBD2 (5 bases each). Germline CDR1 is SGHTA and CDR2 is FQGNSA. Trimming pared 0 bases from V and 11 bases from J, leaving 14 bases between. The CDR3 totals 13 residues.

This clonotype was recorded many times. This chain connects TRBV20-1 to TRBJ2-7, with D possibly TRBD2 on 5 matching bases. CDR3 length equals 10 residues. From germline, CDR1 is DFQATT and CDR2 SNEGSKA (reference sequence). The germline V and J ends were trimmed by 5 bases and 7 bases, with 9 bases remaining between them. The CDR3 DNA reads as TGCAGTGCTGTCCGGAGGGAGCAGTACTTC. Its protein product is CSAVRREQYF.

In its sample, this clonotype was seen a few times. The rearrangement links TRBV6-5 to TRBJ1-6; 9 bases align to TRBD1. The CDR3 length is 15 residues. Unmatched junction bases numbered 3, after V lost 0 bases and J lost 9 bases. CDR1 and CDR2 (germline): MNHEY, SVGAGI. The CDR3 region is CASSYSDRGSSPLHF. The CDR3 region has the DNA TGTGCCAGCAGTTACTCGGACAGGGGAAGTTCACCCCTCCACTTT.